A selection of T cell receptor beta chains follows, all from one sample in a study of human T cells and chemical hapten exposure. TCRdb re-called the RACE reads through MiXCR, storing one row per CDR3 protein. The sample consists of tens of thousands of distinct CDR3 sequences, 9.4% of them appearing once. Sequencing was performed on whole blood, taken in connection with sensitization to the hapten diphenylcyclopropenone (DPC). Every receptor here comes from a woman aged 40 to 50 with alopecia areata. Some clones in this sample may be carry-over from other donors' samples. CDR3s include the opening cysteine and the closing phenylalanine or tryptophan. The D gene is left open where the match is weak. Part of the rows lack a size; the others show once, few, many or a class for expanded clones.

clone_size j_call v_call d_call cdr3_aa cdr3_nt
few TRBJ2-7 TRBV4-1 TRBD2 CASSQDLGAGGLYEQYF TGCGCCAGCAGCCAAGATTTGGGCGCGGGGGGGCTCTACGAGCAGTACTTC
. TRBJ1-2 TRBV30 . CAWSVQGANYGYTF TGTGCCTGGAGTGTACAAGGGGCGAACTATGGCTACACCTTC
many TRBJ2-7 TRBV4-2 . CASSLSVRYEQYF TGTGCCAGCAGCCTCTCCGTTAGGTACGAGCAGTACTTC
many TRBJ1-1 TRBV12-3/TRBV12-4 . CASSRITEAFF TGTGCCAGCAGCCGGATCACTGAAGCTTTCTTT
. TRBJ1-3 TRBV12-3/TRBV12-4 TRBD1 CASSRITGGSGNTIYF TGTGCCAGCAGCCGGATTACAGGGGGATCTGGAAACACCATATATTTT
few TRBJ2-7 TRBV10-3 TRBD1 CATWTGAYEQYF TGTGCCACCTGGACAGGGGCCTACGAGCAGTACTTC
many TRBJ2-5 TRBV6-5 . CASSFLGGRETQYF TGTGCCAGCAGTTTCCTAGGGGGTCGGGAGACCCAGTACTTC
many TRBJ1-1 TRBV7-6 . CASSLLQGSEAFF TGTGCCAGCAGCTTACTCCAGGGCTCTGAAGCTTTCTTT
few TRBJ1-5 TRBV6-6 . CASMRSNQPQHF TGTGCCAGCATGCGGAGCAATCAGCCCCAGCATTTT
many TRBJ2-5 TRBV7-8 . CASSSQGPETQYF TGTGCCAGCAGCTCACAGGGACCCGAGACCCAGTACTTC
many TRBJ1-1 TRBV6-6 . CASSYRELGTEAFF TGTGCCAGCAGTTACAGGGAGTTGGGGACTGAAGCTTTCTTT
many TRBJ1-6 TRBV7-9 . CASSRGMNSPLHF TGTGCCAGCAGCAGGGGAATGAATTCACCCCTCCACTTT
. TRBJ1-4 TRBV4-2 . CASSQDRQKDEKLFF TGTGCCAGCAGCCAAGATAGACAAAAGGATGAAAAACTGTTTTTT
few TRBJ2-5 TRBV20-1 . CSARPRTIQESQYF TGCAGTGCTAGACCCCGGACCATACAAGAGAGCCAGTACTTC
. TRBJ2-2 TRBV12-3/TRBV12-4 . CASSLLRDTGELFF TGTGCCAGCAGTTTACTCAGGGATACCGGGGAGCTGTTTTTT
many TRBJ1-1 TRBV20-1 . CSARVGDTEAFF TGCAGTGCTAGGGTGGGGGACACTGAAGCTTTCTTT
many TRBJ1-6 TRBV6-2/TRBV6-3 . CASRTGQLNNSPLHF TGTGCCAGCAGAACCGGACAGCTCAATAATTCACCCCTCCACTTT
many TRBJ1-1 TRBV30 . CAGAGGSHEAFF TGTGCCGGGGCGGGGGGAAGTCATGAAGCTTTCTTT
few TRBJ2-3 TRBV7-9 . CASSLSQATDTQYF TGTGCCAGCAGCTTATCCCAGGCCACAGATACGCAGTATTTT
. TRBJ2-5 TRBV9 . CASSVGASHQETQYF TGTGCCAGCAGCGTAGGAGCAAGCCACCAAGAGACCCAGTACTTC
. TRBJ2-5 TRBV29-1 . CSASRGGETQYF TGCAGCGCCTCGAGGGGCGGCGAGACCCAGTACTTC
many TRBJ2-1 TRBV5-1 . CASSLGLSLNNEQFF TGCGCCAGCAGCCTCGGCCTGAGTTTGAACAATGAGCAGTTCTTC
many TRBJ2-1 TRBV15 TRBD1 CATSRGGFGQGKTEQFF TGTGCCACCAGCAGAGGAGGATTTGGACAGGGTAAAACTGAGCAGTTCTTC
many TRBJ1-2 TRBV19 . CATTIYPGVRGYTF TGTGCCACGACCATTTACCCGGGTGTCCGAGGCTACACCTTC
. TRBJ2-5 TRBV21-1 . CASSKVLRLAEETQYF TGTGCCAGCAGCAAAGTTCTGAGACTAGCGGAAGAGACCCAGTACTTC
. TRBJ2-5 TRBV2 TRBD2 CASRFNSGNSGGTRVPETQYF TGTGCCAGCCGATTCAATTCAGGGAACAGCGGGGGGACCAGAGTCCCAGAGACCCAGTACTTC
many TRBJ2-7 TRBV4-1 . CASSQVPEYEQYF TGCGCCAGCAGCCAAGTTCCGGAGTACGAGCAGTACTTC
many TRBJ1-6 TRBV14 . CASSQATPLASPLHF TGTGCCAGCAGCCAAGCTACCCCTCTCGCCTCACCCCTCCACTTT
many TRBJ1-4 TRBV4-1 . CASSQGRGMGAREKLFF TGCGCCAGCAGCCAAGGCCGGGGGATGGGGGCGCGAGAAAAACTGTTTTTT
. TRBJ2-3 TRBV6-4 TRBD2 CASSPELALASDTQYF TGTGCCAGCAGTCCGGAACTAGCGCTGGCTTCAGATACGCAGTATTTT
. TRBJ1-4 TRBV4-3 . CASSQDLLREKLFF TGCGCCAGCAGCCAAGATTTATTACGGGAAAAACTGTTTTTT